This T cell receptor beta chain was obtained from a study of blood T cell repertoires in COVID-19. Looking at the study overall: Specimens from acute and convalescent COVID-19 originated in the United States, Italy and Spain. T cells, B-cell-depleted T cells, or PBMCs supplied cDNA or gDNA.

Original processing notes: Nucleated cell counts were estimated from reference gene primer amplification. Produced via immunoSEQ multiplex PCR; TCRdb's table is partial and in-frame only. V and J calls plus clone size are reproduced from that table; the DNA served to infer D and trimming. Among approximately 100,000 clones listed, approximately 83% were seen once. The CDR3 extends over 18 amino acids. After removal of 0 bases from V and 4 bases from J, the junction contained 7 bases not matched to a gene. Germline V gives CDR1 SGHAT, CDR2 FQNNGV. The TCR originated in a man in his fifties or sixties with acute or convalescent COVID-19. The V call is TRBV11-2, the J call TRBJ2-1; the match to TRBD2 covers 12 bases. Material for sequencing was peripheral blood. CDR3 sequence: CASSLDRGTSGPYNEQFF. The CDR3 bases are TGTGCCAGCAGCTTAGATCGCGGGACTAGCGGGCCTTACAATGAGCAGTTCTTC.